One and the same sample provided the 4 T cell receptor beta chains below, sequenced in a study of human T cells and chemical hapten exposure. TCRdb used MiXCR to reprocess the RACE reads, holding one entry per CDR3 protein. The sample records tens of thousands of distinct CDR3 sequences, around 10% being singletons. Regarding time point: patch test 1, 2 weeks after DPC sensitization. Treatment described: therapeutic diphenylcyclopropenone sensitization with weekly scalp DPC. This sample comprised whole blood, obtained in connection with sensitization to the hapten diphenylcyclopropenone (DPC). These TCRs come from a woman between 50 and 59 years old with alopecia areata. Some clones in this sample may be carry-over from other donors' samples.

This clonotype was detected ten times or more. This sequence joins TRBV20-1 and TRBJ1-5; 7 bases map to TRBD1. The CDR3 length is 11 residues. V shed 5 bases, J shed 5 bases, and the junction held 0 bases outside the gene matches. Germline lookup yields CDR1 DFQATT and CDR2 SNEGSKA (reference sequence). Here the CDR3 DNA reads TGCAGTGCTCAGGGGGATCAGCCCCAGCATTTT. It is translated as CSAQGDQPQHF.

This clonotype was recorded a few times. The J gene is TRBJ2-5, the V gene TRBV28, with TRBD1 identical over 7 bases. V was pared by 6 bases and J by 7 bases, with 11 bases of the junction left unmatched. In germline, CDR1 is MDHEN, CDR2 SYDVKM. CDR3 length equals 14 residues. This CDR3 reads CASRLDRVLVTQYF. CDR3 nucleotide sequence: TGTGCCAGCAGGCTCGACAGGGTCTTGGTGACCCAGTACTTC.

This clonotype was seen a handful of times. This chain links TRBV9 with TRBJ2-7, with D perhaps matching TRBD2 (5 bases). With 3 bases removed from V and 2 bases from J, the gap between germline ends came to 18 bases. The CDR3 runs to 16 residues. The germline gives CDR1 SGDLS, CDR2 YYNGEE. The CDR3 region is CASSARGRESAYEQYF. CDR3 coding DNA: TGTGCCAGCAGCGCCCGAGGTAGGGAGTCAGCCTACGAGCAGTACTTC.

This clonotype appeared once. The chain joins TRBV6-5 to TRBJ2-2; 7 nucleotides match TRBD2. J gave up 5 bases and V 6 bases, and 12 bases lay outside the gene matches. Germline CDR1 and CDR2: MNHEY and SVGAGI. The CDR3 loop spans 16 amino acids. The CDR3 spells CASRKYREEGTGELFF. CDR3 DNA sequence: TGTGCCAGCAGGAAATACCGGGAGGAGGGAACCGGGGAGCTGTTTTTT.